Sequencing of this T cell receptor (beta chain) was carried out in a study of blood T cell repertoires in COVID-19 (dated by TCRdb to about 2020). As for the study more broadly: Samples from collaborators originated in the United States, Italy and Spain and spanned both the acute and convalescent phases of COVID-19. A freely available public database, intended as a resource for researchers studying the immune response to SARS-CoV-2, is where the repertoires were released. Nearly every sample came with metadata listing a de-identified subject ID, COVID-19 status, age in years and sex. Subjects who had been exposed to COVID-19, were actively infected with it, or had recovered from it provided the deeply sampled blood TCRbeta repertoires that made up the dataset. The material from the prospective study consisted of cDNA or gDNA derived from T cells, B-cell-depleted T cells, or PBMCs. Where available, HLA class I and class II types were obtained from metadata supplied by the sample provider rather than from assay-based typing. The samples were drawn from the first 160 participants of the ongoing ImmuneRACE study and from over 950 subjects provided by 6 global collaborators.

On the study overall, not on this receptor specifically: The quantity of clinical and demographic metadata differed by source and by participant and was supplied without curation.

TCRbeta CDR3 regions were amplified from genomic DNA by means of the immunoSEQ Assay, a bias-controlled multiplex PCR. The paper's data handling went like this. Nucleated cell counts per sample were estimated from amplification of reference gene primers within the assay. To quantify the absolute abundance of each unique TCRbeta CDR3 rearrangement, sequence reads were collapsed and filtered. For each sample, productive Simpson clonality was calculated as the square root of Simpson's diversity index across productive rearrangements. Not all clones reach the TCRdb copy of this immuneACCESS table, which keeps in-frame sequences only. Checked studies attribute under half of the gap to unresolved V genes and leave the rest unexplained. That table is the source of V, J and clone size, and D and trimming were worked out from the DNA. This sample has approximately 400,000 clones in its table, and roughly 77% of those were observed once. The ten largest make up roughly 1.1% of the sample.

From the germline V gene, CDR1 is SGHVS and CDR2 is FNYEAQ. Trimming takes 2 bases off V and 7 bases off J; junction bases not matched to a gene: 4. From the cysteine up to the phenylalanine, the CDR3 has a length of 14 residues. The DNA shown is the 42-base CDR3, in frame from base 1. Collaborating institutions collected whole blood in K2EDTA tubes following their own protocols. For TCRbeta analysis, collaborators shipped samples in one of three forms: frozen whole blood, isolated PBMCs, or DNA extracted from either of those sample types. As for this clone: Its antigen is still unknown. No much larger clonotype is one base removed from it; base qualities were not supplied.

The receptor was derived from a human donor with acute or convalescent COVID-19. The donor label of this sample is uncertain. Recombination joined TRBV7-6 with TRBJ2-7; TRBD2 fits 11 bases in the junction. The sequenced sample consisted of peripheral blood. The DNA sequence reads TGTGCCAGCAGCTTACTAGCGGGAGGAGGAGAGCAGTACTTC. It translates as CASSLLAGGGEQYF.